This TCR beta chain was captured in a study of CD4 T cells in relation to SARS-CoV-2 and coronaviruses. Before the COVID-19 pandemic, during about 2011-2018, CD4+ T cells were taken from unexposed donors. After about 10 days of culture, CD4+ T cells were isolated. Some clones are missing from TCRdb's copy, which holds only in-frame ones; the method was immunoSEQ multiplex PCR. The sample carries just over 15,000 clones, around 82% recorded once. The germline V gene has CDR1 MDHEN and CDR2 SYDVKM. The CDR3 runs 13 residues. V was pared by 8 bases and J by 5 bases, with 15 bases between. Remarks on this clone: The antigen remains undetermined.

The rearrangement uses TRBV28 and TRBJ1-1, with a weak D call TRBD1 (6 bases). The receptor comes from a human donor in good health. The sequenced sample consisted of CD4+ T cells from PBMCs, cultured in vitro. The DNA of the CDR3 is TGTGCCAGCGACGGTGGGGGGCTTACTGAAGCTTTCTTT. Translated, it gives CASDGGGLTEAFF.